These T cell receptor beta chains were read from a single sample in a study of blood T cell repertoires in COVID-19. Method: immunoSEQ multiplex PCR; TCRdb's copy keeps in-frame clones and lacks some. The sample consists of roughly 24,000 clones, approximately 77% of them appearing once. Sequencing was performed on peripheral blood. The receptors stem from a man aged 80 or over with active or convalescent COVID-19. Each CDR3 is given with its conserved first and last residue. A D gene is named only where the DNA matches it firmly.

len	d_gene	v_gene	j_gene	CDR3aa	CDR3nt
15	TRBD2	TRBV6-5	TRBJ2-7	CASSYGTSGGYEQYF	TGTGCCAGCAGTTACGGGACTAGCGGGGGATACGAGCAGTACTTC
13	-	TRBV6-5	TRBJ2-7	CASMGPGASEQYF	TGTGCCAGCATGGGACCAGGGGCTTCCGAGCAGTACTTC
13	-	TRBV7-2	TRBJ1-2	CASSLRGGYGYTF	TGTGCCAGCAGCTTAAGGGGCGGCTATGGCTACACCTTC
16	-	TRBV18	TRBJ1-5	CASSQQGVYGNQPQHF	TGTGCCAGCTCACAACAAGGAGTATACGGCAATCAGCCCCAGCATTTT
15	-	TRBV6-5	TRBJ1-5	CASRDDRYSNQPQHF	TGTGCCAGCAGAGATGACAGATATAGCAATCAGCCCCAGCATTTT
13	-	TRBV7-2	TRBJ2-1	CASSARSYNEQFF	TGTGCCAGCAGCGCCCGCAGTTACAATGAGCAGTTCTTC
15	TRBD2	TRBV13	TRBJ2-1	CASSWTSGRGNEQFF	TGTGCCAGCAGCTGGACTAGCGGGAGAGGCAATGAGCAGTTCTTC
13	-	TRBV6-5	TRBJ2-1	CASNYNSYNEQFF	TGTGCCAGCAACTACAACTCCTACAATGAGCAGTTCTTC
16	TRBD1	TRBV6-5	TRBJ1-1	CASSFSGTGLNTEAFF	TGTGCCAGCAGTTTCTCAGGGACAGGTTTGAACACTGAAGCTTTCTTT
16	TRBD1	TRBV19	TRBJ1-6	CASSTLRTGGNSPLHF	TGTGCCAGTAGTACCCTAAGGACAGGGGGCAATTCACCCCTCCACTTT
14	TRBD1	TRBV7-2	TRBJ1-2	CASSVTGDDYGYTF	TGTGCCAGCAGCGTGACAGGGGATGACTATGGCTACACCTTC